The present T cell receptor (beta chain) was sequenced within a study of human T cells and chemical hapten exposure. Study summary: The study sensitized with 2% DPC on a roughly 2 cm by roughly 2 cm patch of upper inner arm skin.

Specified time point: patch test 3, about 24 weeks after DPC sensitization. Treatment meaning: therapeutic diphenylcyclopropenone sensitization with weekly scalp DPC. Blood, whole and unfractionated, served as the source for total RNA extraction. TCRdb called the RACE reads again in MiXCR, with one record for every CDR3 protein. This sample carries roughly 62,000 distinct CDR3 sequences, roughly 12% of them seen once, and the ten largest clones take roughly 2.6%. CDR1 SNHLY and CDR2 FYNNEI come from the germline V gene. Trimming removed 3 bases from V and 5 bases from J; junction bases left unmatched: 7. This CDR3 has 15 amino acids.

The sequence was obtained from a man aged 30 to 39 with alopecia areata. Some clones in this sample may be carry-over from other donors' samples. The specimen was whole blood, collected in connection with sensitization to the hapten diphenylcyclopropenone (DPC). The V call is TRBV2, the J call TRBJ1-5; 7 bases are a match to TRBD1. The CDR3 spells CASSERDSEYQPQHF. In nucleotides, the CDR3 is TGTGCCAGCAGTGAGCGGGACAGCGAATATCAGCCCCAGCATTTT.